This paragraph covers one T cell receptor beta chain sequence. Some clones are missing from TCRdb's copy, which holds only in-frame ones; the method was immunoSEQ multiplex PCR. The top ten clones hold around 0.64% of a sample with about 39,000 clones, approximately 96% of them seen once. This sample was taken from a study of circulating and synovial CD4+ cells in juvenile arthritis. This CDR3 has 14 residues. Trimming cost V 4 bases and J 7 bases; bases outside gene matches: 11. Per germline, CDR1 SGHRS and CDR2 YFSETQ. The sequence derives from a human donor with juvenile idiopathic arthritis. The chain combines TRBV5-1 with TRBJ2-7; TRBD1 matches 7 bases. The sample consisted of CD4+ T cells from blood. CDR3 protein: CASSMTDRAREQYF. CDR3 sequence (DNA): TGCGCCAGCAGCATGACTGACAGGGCGAGAGAGCAGTACTTC. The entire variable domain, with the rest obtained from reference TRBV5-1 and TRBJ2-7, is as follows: KAGVTQTPRYLIKTRGQQVTLSCSPISGHRSVSWYQQTPGQGLQFLFEYFSETQRNKGNFPGRFSGRQFSNSRSEMNVSTLELGDSALYLCASSMTDRAREQYFGPGTRLTVT.